These 8 T cell receptor beta chains originate from one sample sequenced in a study of regulatory T cells in long-lasting Graves disease. Relying on iRepertoire HTBI primers and Arm-PCR of CDR3 regions, the team built TCR beta libraries. TCRdb reanalysed the multiplex PCR reads using MiXCR and keeps one entry per CDR3 protein. The profile shows a few hundred thousand distinct CDR3 sequences, about a sixth of them singletons. The sample's time point: newly diagnosed GD, antithyroid drugs for less than 3 months. RNA isolated from PBMCs was used to make the TCR library. These same records also appear under a second study, on T cells in Graves' hyperthyroidism and ophthalmopathy.

The sequences come from peripheral blood mononuclear cells (PBMCs), collected at new diagnosis, from a patient treated with antithyroid drugs. The receptors were sampled from a man aged 35 to 55 with Graves disease.

This clonotype was seen repeatedly, ten times or more. The chain couples TRBV7-3 to TRBJ2-5; D remains unclear. This CDR3 contains 13 residues. Between the trimmed V and J ends, which lost 4 bases and 2 bases, there was a span of 8 bases. Germline V lookup: CDR1 SGHTA, CDR2 FQGTGA. In DNA, the CDR3 is TGTGCCAGCAGCTACCGGGCACAAGAGACCCAGTACTTC. Protein sequence: CASSYRAQETQYF.

This clonotype was counted a few times. The V call is TRBV27, the J call TRBJ1-4, with 10 bases aligning to TRBD1. Germline CDR1 is MNHEY and CDR2 is SMNVEV (reference sequence). Trimming at V came to 1 base and at J to 0 bases, leaving 5 bases not matched to a gene. This CDR3 contains 18 residues. The CDR3 protein is CASSLLVDRGPTNEKLFF. CDR3 DNA: TGTGCCAGCAGTTTATTGGTTGACAGGGGGCCAACTAATGAAAAACTGTTTTTT.

The chain recombines TRBV5-1 with TRBJ1-5, with a weak D call TRBD1 (5 bases). Between the trimmed V and J ends, which lost 0 bases and 2 bases, there was a span of 12 bases. CDR1 is SGHRS and CDR2 is YFSETQ in the germline V gene. The CDR3 extends over 16 amino acids. The CDR3 DNA is TGCGCCAGCAGCTTGGGCGGGGCCTTAGGCAATCAGCCCCAGCATTTT. Protein sequence: CASSLGGALGNQPQHF. Full variable domain (rest looked up from reference TRBV5-1 and TRBJ1-5): KAGVTQTPRYLIKTRGQQVTLSCSPISGHRSVSWYQQTPGQGLQFLFEYFSETQRNKGNFPGRFSGRQFSNSRSEMNVSTLELGDSALYLCASSLGGALGNQPQHFGDGTRLSIL.

J is TRBJ1-1 and V is TRBV20-1; TRBD1 might be the D (6 bases). This CDR3 region has 14 residues. Germline V gives CDR1 DFQATT, CDR2 SNEGSKA (reference sequence). Trimming removed 0 bases from V and 6 bases from J, with 14 bases in between. The CDR3 is CSARDLRGFSEAFF. Written as DNA, the CDR3 is TGCAGTGCTAGAGATCTCAGGGGATTCTCTGAAGCTTTCTTT.

The sample holds many counts of this clonotype. V usage is TRBV29-1 and J usage is TRBJ2-3; perhaps TRBD1 as D (6 bases). The V and J ends lost 4 bases and 2 bases respectively, with 13 bases between them. The germline V gene encodes CDR1 SQVTM and CDR2 ANQGSEA. CDR3 length equals 14 residues. CDR3 residues: CSVGGRDTTDTQYF. CDR3 DNA: TGCAGCGTTGGAGGTCGGGACACCACAGATACGCAGTATTTT.

The genes are TRBV5-6 and TRBJ1-5; 10 bases line up with TRBD1. From germline, CDR1 is SGHDT and CDR2 YYEEEE. J gave up 6 bases and V 2 bases, and 5 bases lay outside the gene matches. This CDR3 is 15 amino acids long. The CDR3 bases are TGTGCCAGCAGCTTCCAGGACAGGGGGGGTCAGCCCCAGCATTTT. Encoded protein: CASSFQDRGGQPQHF.

This clonotype was seen many times. Here the CDR3 DNA reads TGTGCCTGGAGTATGAGGGGCCTCTACAATCAGCCCCAGCATTTT. This sequence encodes CAWSMRGLYNQPQHF. V and J are TRBV30 and TRBJ1-5, with D perhaps TRBD1 (5 bases). With 2 bases removed from V and 3 bases from J, the gap between germline ends came to 14 bases. Germline V gives CDR1 GTSNPN, CDR2 SVGIG (reference sequence). The CDR3 sequence is 15 residues long.

This clonotype was observed at least ten times. The rearrangement joins TRBV5-1 to TRBJ2-7, with unresolved D. The V and J ends lost 3 bases and 2 bases respectively, with 12 bases between them. Germline values: CDR1 SGHRS, CDR2 YFSETQ. CDR3 length equals 14 residues. The CDR3 DNA follows: TGCGCCAGCAGCTCTTCTCGTTCTACCTACGAGCAGTACTTC. Translation gives CASSSSRSTYEQYF.